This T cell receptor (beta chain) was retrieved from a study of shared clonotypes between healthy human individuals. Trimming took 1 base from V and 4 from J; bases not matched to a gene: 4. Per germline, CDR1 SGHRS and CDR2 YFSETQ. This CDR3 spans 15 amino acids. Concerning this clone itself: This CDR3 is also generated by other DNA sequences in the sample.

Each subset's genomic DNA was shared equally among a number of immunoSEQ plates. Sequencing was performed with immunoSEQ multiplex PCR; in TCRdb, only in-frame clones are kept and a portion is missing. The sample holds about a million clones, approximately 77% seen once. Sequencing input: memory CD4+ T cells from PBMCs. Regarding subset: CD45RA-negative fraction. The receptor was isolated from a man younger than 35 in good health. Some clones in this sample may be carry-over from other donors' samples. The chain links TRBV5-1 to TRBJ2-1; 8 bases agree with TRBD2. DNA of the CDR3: TGCGCCAGCAGCTTGAGCGGGAGTGATTACAATGAGCAGTTCTTC. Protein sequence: CASSLSGSDYNEQFF.